The 2 T cell receptor beta chains below all came from one sample that was sequenced in a study of T cells in women clearing cervical HPV infection. TCRdb keeps only in-frame clones here, not all; method: immunoSEQ multiplex PCR. The sample table sets out approximately 35,000 clones. Sample: blood buffy coat. The receptors stem from a woman aged 18-70 years with a cervical HPV16 infection that either progressed to CIN3+ or cleared (not recorded which).

Concerning this clone itself: The read finishes 3 residues shy of the CDR3 end, and the germline J gene is used to complete it. J is TRBJ1-6 and V is TRBV19; 7 nucleotides match TRBD1. V lost 9 bases and J lost 10; bases outside the gene matches: 9. The CDR3 contains 13 residues. Germline-derived CDR1 and CDR2 are LNHDA and SQIVND (reference sequence). The CDR3 loop is CASRQGLVSPLHF. CDR3 bases read: TGTGCCAGCCGACAGGGTCTTGTCTCACCC.

As to this clone: The CDR3 goes on 3 residues after the read ends, and that part is filled in from the germline J gene. The V and J genes are TRBV5-1 and TRBJ2-1, with 16 bases that match TRBD2. V lost 2 bases and J lost 6; bases outside the gene matches: 8. Per the germline V gene, CDR1 is SGHRS and CDR2 is YFSETQ. The CDR3 consists of 18 residues. CDR3 loop: CASSFTFGTSGRANEQFF. The sequenced CDR3 bases are TGCGCCAGCAGCTTCACCTTTGGGACTAGCGGGAGGGCCAATGAG.